Following are 23 T cell receptor beta chains from one sample sequenced in a study of cytomegalovirus exposure and HLA in healthy donors. 60 Vbeta and 13 Jbeta primers were used in PCR. The table came from immunoSEQ multiplex PCR; TCRdb's copy has only in-frame clones and leaves some out. The data contain under 200,000 clones, 65% to 85% of them singletons. Sequencing was done on a sample of PBMCs. The receptors were gathered from a man aged 55 to 70 in good health and CMV-seronegative.

The genes are TRBV19 and TRBJ1-5; 9 bases fit TRBD1. Germline CDR1 is LNHDA and CDR2 is SQIVND (reference sequence). The CDR3 length is 16 residues. Losses at the gene ends were 9 bases for V and 2 bases for J; bases not matched to a gene: 11. The CDR3: CASRDRARRGNQPQHF. DNA for the CDR3: TGTGCCAGCCGGGACAGGGCCCGCAGGGGCAATCAGCCCCAGCATTTT.

The rearrangement uses TRBV30 and TRBJ1-2; 8 bases match TRBD1. J gave up 6 bases and V 8 bases, and 8 bases lay outside the gene matches. In germline, CDR1 is GTSNPN, CDR2 SVGIG (reference sequence). The CDR3 totals 12 residues. The CDR3 DNA is TGTGCCGGGGACAGGAGGTCTCATGGCTACACCTTC. Encoded protein: CAGDRRSHGYTF. Full variable domain (remainder filled in from reference TRBV30 and TRBJ1-2): SQTIHQWPATLVQPVGSPLSLECTVEGTSNPNLYWYRQAAGRGLQLLFYSVGIGQISSEVPQNLSASRPQDRQFILSSKKLLLSDSGFYLCAGDRRSHGYTFGSGTRLTVV.

This sequence joins TRBV9 and TRBJ2-1, with 7 bases matching TRBD2. The CDR3 spans 16 residues. The junction had 9 bases not matched to a gene; V was cut back by 0 bases and J by 6 bases. Germline V gene lookup returns CDR1 SGDLS and CDR2 YYNGEE. The CDR3 sequence is CASSVATASGRNEQFF. The CDR3 DNA is TGTGCCAGCAGCGTAGCTACTGCTAGCGGTCGCAATGAGCAGTTCTTC. Looking up the rest from reference TRBV9 and TRBJ2-1 gives the full variable domain: DSGVTQTPKHLITATGQRVTLRCSPRSGDLSVYWYQQSLDQGLQFLIQYYNGEERAKGNILERFSAQQFPDLHSELNLSSLELGDSALYFCASSVATASGRNEQFFGPGTRLTVL.

The rearrangement links TRBV18 to TRBJ2-6; TRBD1 matches 9 bases. With 0 bases clipped from V and 1 base from J, the junction kept 7 bases outside the gene matches. This CDR3 is 19 amino acids long. CDR1 is KGHSH, CDR2 LQKENI, per germline. CDR3 loop: CASSPPRDRVWSGANVLTF. Written as DNA, the CDR3 is TGTGCCAGCTCACCACCCCGGGACAGGGTATGGTCTGGGGCCAACGTCCTGACTTTC.

This chain connects TRBV5-1 to TRBJ2-7; D is perhaps TRBD2 (6 bases). V was clipped by 0 bases and J by 5 bases, with 15 bases between them. The length of the CDR3 is 15 residues. CDR1 is SGHRS and CDR2 is YFSETQ in the germline V gene. CDR3 amino acids: CASSLGLVGGDEQYF. CDR3 DNA sequence: TGCGCCAGCAGCTTGGGGCTGGTCGGGGGAGACGAGCAGTACTTC. The full variable domain, with the rest looked up from reference TRBV5-1 and TRBJ2-7, is KAGVTQTPRYLIKTRGQQVTLSCSPISGHRSVSWYQQTPGQGLQFLFEYFSETQRNKGNFPGRFSGRQFSNSRSEMNVSTLELGDSALYLCASSLGLVGGDEQYFGPGTRLTVT.

The CDR3 sequence: CASPSAGQVYNEQFF. DNA of the CDR3: TGTGCCAGCCCCTCGGCGGGACAGGTCTACAATGAGCAGTTCTTC. The V call is TRBV7-2, the J call TRBJ2-1; 8 positions agree with TRBD1. The germline gives CDR1 SGHTA, CDR2 FQGNSA. The CDR3 sequence is 15 residues long. J gave up 3 bases and V 8 bases, and 9 bases lay outside the gene matches.

This chain connects TRBV19 to TRBJ2-7; D not certain. The V and J ends lost 5 bases and 1 base respectively, with 9 bases between them. The CDR3 covers 13 residues. The germline gives CDR1 LNHDA, CDR2 SQIVND (reference sequence). The CDR3 is CASSEARSYEQYF. Here the CDR3 DNA reads TGTGCCAGTAGTGAAGCTAGGTCCTACGAGCAGTACTTC.

This clone was observed once. The rearrangement links TRBV6-1 to TRBJ2-5; 12 positions agree with TRBD2. Germline V gene sequence: CDR1 MNHNS, CDR2 SASEGT. The CDR3 extends over 15 amino acids. Trimming removed 6 bases from V and 7 bases from J; junction bases left unmatched: 9. The CDR3 region has the DNA TGTGCCAGCAGCGCCGCAAAACTAGCGGGGGGGACCCAGTACTTC. Translation gives CASSAAKLAGGTQYF.

The genes are TRBV28 and TRBJ2-1; D possibly corresponds to TRBD1 (6 bases). Germline V gene sequence: CDR1 MDHEN, CDR2 SYDVKM. This CDR3 is built from 16 residues. Trimming took 6 bases from V and 2 from J, leaving 17 bases between them. CDR3 in DNA: TGTGCCAGCAGCCTTCAGGCAGGGGCAGCCTACAATGAGCAGTTCTTC. Translating it yields CASSLQAGAAYNEQFF.

The rearrangement joins TRBV18 to TRBJ2-3; TRBD1 matches 10 bases. Germline values: CDR1 KGHSH, CDR2 LQKENI. The V and J ends lost 1 base and 1 base, in that order; junction bases with no gene match: 2. The CDR3 is made up of 16 amino acids. The CDR3 sequence is CASSPRTGGGTDTQYF. CDR3 sequence (DNA): TGTGCCAGCTCACCACGGACAGGGGGAGGCACAGATACGCAGTATTTT.

This clone has a handful of counts. The chain carries TRBV18 and TRBJ1-4; the D gene is possibly TRBD1 (6 bases). Germline values: CDR1 KGHSH, CDR2 LQKENI. V was pared by 1 base and J by 7 bases, with 13 bases between. The CDR3 sequence is 15 residues long. The CDR3 protein is CASSPRRQVGEKLFF. CDR3 DNA: TGTGCCAGCTCACCACGAAGACAGGTCGGTGAAAAACTGTTTTTT.

The V call is TRBV4-1, the J call TRBJ2-2; 7 positions match TRBD1. CDR3 size: 16 residues. CDR1 is MGHRA and CDR2 is YSYEKL in the germline V gene. The ends lost 5 bases at V and 5 bases at J; junction bases unmatched: 11. CDR3 bases: TGCGCCAGCAGCTCCCTTGCCCGACAGGGAACCGGGGAGCTGTTTTTT. Translated: CASSSLARQGTGELFF.

DNA for the CDR3: TGTGCCAGCAGCTGGGGGACAGTCGAGCAGTACTTC. Its translation is CASSWGTVEQYF. This chain links TRBV7-9 with TRBJ2-7; 7 bases map to TRBD1. The CDR3 sequence is 12 residues long. Germline CDR1 is SEHNR and CDR2 is FQNEAQ (reference sequence). After removal of 4 bases from V and 6 bases from J, the junction contained 3 bases not matched to a gene.

V usage is TRBV7-2 and J usage is TRBJ1-3, with 8 bases matching TRBD1. The V segment lost 0 bases and the J segment 1 base; nucleotides outside the gene matches: 5. The CDR3 contains 17 residues. Germline CDR1 and CDR2: SGHTA and FQGNSA. CDR3 sequence (DNA): TGTGCCAGCAGCTTAGCGACAGGGGATTGGTCTGGAAACACCATATATTTT. Its translation is CASSLATGDWSGNTIYF.

The chain has TRBV28 and TRBJ1-2; D possibly corresponds to TRBD1 (6 bases). CDR3 length equals 14 residues. V dropped 3 bases and J dropped 5 bases, with 13 bases sitting between them. The germline V gene has CDR1 MDHEN and CDR2 SYDVKM. The CDR3 spells CASSLTGGVYGYTF. CDR3 coding DNA: TGTGCCAGCAGTTTGACGGGGGGCGTATATGGCTACACCTTC.

This chain links TRBV6-5 with TRBJ1-2, with 7 bases lining up with TRBD1. Per germline, CDR1 MNHEY and CDR2 SVGAGI. The J segment lost 0 bases and the V segment lost 6 bases, leaving 7 bases of the junction unmatched. The CDR3 has 15 residues. This CDR3 reads CASSQRQGPNYGYTF. CDR3 coding DNA: TGTGCCAGCAGCCAAAGACAGGGACCTAACTATGGCTACACCTTC.

Details on this clone: The germline gene is not matched at one end of the junction; a read error may be the cause. V is TRBV5-8 and J is TRBJ1-2; D is uncertain. Germline V gives CDR1 SGHTS, CDR2 YDEGEE. This CDR3 region has 14 residues. As DNA, the CDR3 is TGTGCCAGCAGCTTGGAAGCGGCAAGGGATGGCTACCCCTTC. Its translation is CASSLEAARDGYPF.

This clone was detected only once. This chain links TRBV18 with TRBJ1-3; tentatively, D is TRBD1 (5 bases). Germline V gene sequence: CDR1 KGHSH, CDR2 LQKENI. V was shortened by 2 bases and J by 1 base, with 12 bases between the two germline ends. This CDR3 is 16 amino acids long. The CDR3 protein is CASSPTTGVSGNTIYF. CDR3 nucleotide sequence: TGTGCCAGCTCACCAACCACAGGAGTATCTGGAAACACCATATATTTT.

The chain employs TRBV21-1 and TRBJ2-5; the D call TRBD1 from the table was never checked on the DNA. TRBV21-1 is annotated as a pseudogene. The CDR3 consists of 18 residues. CDR3 bases: TGTGCCAGCAGCAAAACCTTCCCGGGACAGGGGTTGGTAGAGACCCAGTACTTC. Translated, it gives CASSKTFPGQGLVETQYF.

The chain has TRBV12-2 and TRBJ2-7; whether TRBD1, the table's D call, matches the DNA was not checked. TRBV12-2 is listed as a pseudogene. This CDR3 is 21 amino acids long. The CDR3 reads CASRLGQPGQGFVWRSYEQYF. CDR3 DNA sequence: TGTGCAAGTCGCTTAGGGCAGCCGGGACAGGGGTTTGTCTGGAGGTCCTACGAGCAGTACTTC.

This chain connects TRBV28 to TRBJ2-5, with D possibly TRBD2 on 5 matching bases. The germline V gene has CDR1 MDHEN and CDR2 SYDVKM. The CDR3 extends over 14 amino acids. The V and J ends lost 5 bases and 2 bases respectively, with 12 bases between them. CDR3 coding DNA: TGTGCCAGCAGTGAGAGGACTTTACAAGAGACCCAGTACTTC. Amino acids: CASSERTLQETQYF.

This clone was counted only a few times. The chain uses TRBV2 and TRBJ2-3, with 9 nucleotides matching TRBD2. Trimming removed 4 bases from V and 3 bases from J; junction bases left unmatched: 5. The CDR3 runs 15 residues. Germline V gene data show CDR1 as SNHLY and CDR2 as FYNNEI. CDR3 amino acids: CASSGAGGRTDTQYF. The DNA for the CDR3 is TGTGCCAGCAGTGGGGCGGGGGGGCGTACAGATACGCAGTATTTT.

The J gene is TRBJ2-1, the V gene TRBV5-4; maybe TRBD1 (5 bases). V lost 0 bases and J lost 4, with 14 bases in between. The CDR3 has 16 amino acids. Germline-derived CDR1 and CDR2 are SGHNT and YYREEE (reference sequence). In DNA form, the CDR3 reads TGTGCCAGCAGCTTGGCCCGTGGTGGACAATACAATGAGCAGTTCTTC. It codes for CASSLARGGQYNEQFF.